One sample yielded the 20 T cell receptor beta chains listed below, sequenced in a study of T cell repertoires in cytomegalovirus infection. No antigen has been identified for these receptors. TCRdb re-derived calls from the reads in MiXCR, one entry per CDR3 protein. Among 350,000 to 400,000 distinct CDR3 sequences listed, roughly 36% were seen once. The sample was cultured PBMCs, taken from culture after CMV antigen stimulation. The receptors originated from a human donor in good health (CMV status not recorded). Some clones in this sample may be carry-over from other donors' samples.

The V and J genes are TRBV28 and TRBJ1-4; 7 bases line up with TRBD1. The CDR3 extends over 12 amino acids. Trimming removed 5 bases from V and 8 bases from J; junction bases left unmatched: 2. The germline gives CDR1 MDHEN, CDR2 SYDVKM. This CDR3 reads CASSTGVEKLFF. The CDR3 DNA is TGTGCCAGCAGTACAGGGGTCGAAAAACTGTTTTTT.

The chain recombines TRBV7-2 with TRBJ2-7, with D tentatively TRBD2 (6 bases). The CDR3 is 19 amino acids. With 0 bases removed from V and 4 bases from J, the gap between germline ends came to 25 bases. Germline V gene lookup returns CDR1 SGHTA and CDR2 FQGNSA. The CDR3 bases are TGTGCCAGCAGCTTAGCGTCGGGTGCGGGAAGTCCAAACCCTTACGAGCAGTACGTC. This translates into CASSLASGAGSPNPYEQYV.

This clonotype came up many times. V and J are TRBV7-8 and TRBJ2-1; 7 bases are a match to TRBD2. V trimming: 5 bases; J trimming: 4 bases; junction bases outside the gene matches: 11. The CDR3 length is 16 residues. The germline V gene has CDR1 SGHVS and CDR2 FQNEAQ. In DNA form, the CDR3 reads TGTGCCAGCAGCCCACGGGCGGGAGCTGGGTACAATGAGCAGTTCTTC. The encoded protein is CASSPRAGAGYNEQFF.

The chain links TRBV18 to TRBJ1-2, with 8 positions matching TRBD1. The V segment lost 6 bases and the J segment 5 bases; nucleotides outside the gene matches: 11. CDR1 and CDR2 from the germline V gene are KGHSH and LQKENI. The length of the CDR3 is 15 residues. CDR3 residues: CASSREGQGLYGYTF. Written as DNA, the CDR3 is TGTGCCAGCTCCCGCGAAGGACAGGGATTATATGGCTACACCTTC.

CDR3 protein: CAISQAFGGTQYF. DNA of the CDR3: TGTGCCATCAGTCAGGCGTTCGGGGGTACGCAGTATTTT. The J gene is TRBJ2-3, the V gene TRBV10-3, with D perhaps matching TRBD2 (6 bases). The V end was cut by 5 bases, the J end by 8 bases, with 14 bases between. Germline CDR1 reads ENHRY; CDR2 reads SYGVKD. The length of the CDR3 is 13 residues.

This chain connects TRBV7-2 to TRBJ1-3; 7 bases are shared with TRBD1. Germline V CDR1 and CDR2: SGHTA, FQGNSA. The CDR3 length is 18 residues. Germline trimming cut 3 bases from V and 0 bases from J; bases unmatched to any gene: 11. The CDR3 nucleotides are TGTGCCAGCAGCTTGGCATGGACAGGAGGGGCCTCTGGAAACACCATATATTTT. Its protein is CASSLAWTGGASGNTIYF.

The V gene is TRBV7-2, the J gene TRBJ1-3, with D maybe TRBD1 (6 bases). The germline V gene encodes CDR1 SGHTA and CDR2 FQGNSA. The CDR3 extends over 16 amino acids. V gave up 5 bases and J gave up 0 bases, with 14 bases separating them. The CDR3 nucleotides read TGTGCCAGCAGCGGGGGGCAGCCGGGCTCTGGAAACACCATATATTTT. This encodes CASSGGQPGSGNTIYF.

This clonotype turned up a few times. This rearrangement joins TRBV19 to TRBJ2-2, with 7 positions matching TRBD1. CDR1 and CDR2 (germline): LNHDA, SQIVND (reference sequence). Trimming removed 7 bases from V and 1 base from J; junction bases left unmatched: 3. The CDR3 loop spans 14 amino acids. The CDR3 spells CASIRGQNTGELFF. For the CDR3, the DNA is TGTGCCAGTATTAGGGGGCAGAACACCGGGGAGCTGTTTTTT.

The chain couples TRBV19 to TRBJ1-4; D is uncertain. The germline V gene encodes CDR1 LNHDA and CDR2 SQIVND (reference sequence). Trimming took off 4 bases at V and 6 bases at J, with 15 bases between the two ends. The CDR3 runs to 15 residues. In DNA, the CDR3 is TGTGCCAGTAGTAAGACTGGCGAGAGGGATGAAAAACTGTTTTTT. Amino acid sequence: CASSKTGERDEKLFF.

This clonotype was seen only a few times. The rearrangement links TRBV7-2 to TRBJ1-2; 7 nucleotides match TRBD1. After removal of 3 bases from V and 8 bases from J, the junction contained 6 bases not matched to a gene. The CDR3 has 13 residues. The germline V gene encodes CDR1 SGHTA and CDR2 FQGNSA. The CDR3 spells CASSFKGARGYTF. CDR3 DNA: TGTGCCAGCAGCTTTAAGGGGGCGCGCGGCTACACCTTC.

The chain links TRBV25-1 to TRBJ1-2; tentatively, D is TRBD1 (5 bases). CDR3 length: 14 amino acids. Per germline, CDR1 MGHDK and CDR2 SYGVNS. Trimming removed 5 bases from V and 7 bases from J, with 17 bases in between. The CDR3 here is CASSLNTGSSGYTF. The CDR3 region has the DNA TGTGCCAGCAGTTTAAATACAGGCTCGTCTGGCTACACCTTC.

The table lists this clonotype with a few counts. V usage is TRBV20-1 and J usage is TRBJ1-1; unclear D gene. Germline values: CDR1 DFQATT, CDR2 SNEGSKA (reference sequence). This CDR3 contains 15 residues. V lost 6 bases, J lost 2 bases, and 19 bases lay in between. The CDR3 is CSAAPNTGKNTEAFF. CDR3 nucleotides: TGCAGTGCAGCCCCAAATACCGGGAAAAACACTGAAGCTTTCTTT.

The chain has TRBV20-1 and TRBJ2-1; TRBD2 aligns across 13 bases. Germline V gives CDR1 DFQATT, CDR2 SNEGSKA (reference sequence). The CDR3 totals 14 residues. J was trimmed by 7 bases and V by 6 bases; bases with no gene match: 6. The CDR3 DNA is TGCAGTGCCCTACTAGCGGGAGGGGTTAATGAGCAGTTCTTC. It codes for CSALLAGGVNEQFF.

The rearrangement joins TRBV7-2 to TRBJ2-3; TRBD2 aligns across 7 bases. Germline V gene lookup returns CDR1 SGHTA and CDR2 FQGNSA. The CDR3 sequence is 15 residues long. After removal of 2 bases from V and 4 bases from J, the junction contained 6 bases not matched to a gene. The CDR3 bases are TGTGCCAGCAGCTTATCGGCGGGAGATCCAGATACGCAGTATTTT. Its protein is CASSLSAGDPDTQYF.

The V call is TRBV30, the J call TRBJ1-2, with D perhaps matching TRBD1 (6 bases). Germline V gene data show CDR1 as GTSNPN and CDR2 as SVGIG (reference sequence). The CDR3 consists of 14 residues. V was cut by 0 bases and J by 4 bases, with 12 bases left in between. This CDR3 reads CAWSVTTGPYGYTF. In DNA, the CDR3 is TGTGCCTGGAGTGTAACGACAGGACCCTATGGCTACACCTTC.

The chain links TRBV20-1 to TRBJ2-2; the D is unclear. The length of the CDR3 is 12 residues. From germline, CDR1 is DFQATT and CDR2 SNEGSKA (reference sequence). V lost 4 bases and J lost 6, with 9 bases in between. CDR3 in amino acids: CSAMFGPGELFF. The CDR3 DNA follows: TGCAGTGCTATGTTCGGCCCCGGGGAGCTGTTTTTT.

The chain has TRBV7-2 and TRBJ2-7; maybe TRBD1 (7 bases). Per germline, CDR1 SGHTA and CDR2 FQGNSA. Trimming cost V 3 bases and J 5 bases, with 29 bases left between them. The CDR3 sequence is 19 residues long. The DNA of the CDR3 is TGTGCCAGCAGCTTTTCGGCGACGCACAGGGGAAGGAGGGACAACGAGCAGTACTTC. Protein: CASSFSATHRGRRDNEQYF. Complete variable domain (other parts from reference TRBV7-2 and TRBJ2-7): GAGVSQSPSNKVTEKGKDVELRCDPISGHTALYWYRQSLGQGLEFLIYFQGNSAPDKSGLPSDRFSAERTGGSVSTLTIQRTQQEDSAVYLCASSFSATHRGRRDNEQYFGPGTRLTVT.

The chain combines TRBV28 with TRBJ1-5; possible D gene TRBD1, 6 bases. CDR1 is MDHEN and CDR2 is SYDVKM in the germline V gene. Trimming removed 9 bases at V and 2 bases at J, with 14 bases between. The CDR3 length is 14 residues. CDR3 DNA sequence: TGTGCCAGTAAAACAGGGATTCGCAATCAGCCCCAGCATTTT. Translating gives CASKTGIRNQPQHF. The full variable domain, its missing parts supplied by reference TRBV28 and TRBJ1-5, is DVKVTQSSRYLVKRTGEKVFLECVQDMDHENMFWYRQDPGLGLRLIYFSYDVKMKEKGDIPEGYSVSREKKERFSLILESASTNQTSMYLCASKTGIRNQPQHFGDGTRLSIL.

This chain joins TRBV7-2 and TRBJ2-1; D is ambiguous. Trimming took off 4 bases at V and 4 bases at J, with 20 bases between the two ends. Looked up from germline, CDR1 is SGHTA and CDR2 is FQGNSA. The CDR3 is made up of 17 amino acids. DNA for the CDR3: TGTGCCAGCAGCTGGCAGGCTCGCCAATTGGGGTACAATGAGCAGTTCTTC. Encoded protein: CASSWQARQLGYNEQFF. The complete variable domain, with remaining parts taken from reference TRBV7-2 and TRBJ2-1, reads GAGVSQSPSNKVTEKGKDVELRCDPISGHTALYWYRQSLGQGLEFLIYFQGNSAPDKSGLPSDRFSAERTGGSVSTLTIQRTQQEDSAVYLCASSWQARQLGYNEQFFGPGTRLTVL.

CDR3 nucleotides: TGTGCCAGCCCGGGGGGCCCAGATACGCAGTATTTT. Its translation is CASPGGPDTQYF. The V gene is TRBV19, the J gene TRBJ2-3; possibly TRBD2 for D (7 bases). The V end was cut by 9 bases, the J end by 4 bases, with 11 bases between. The CDR3 is made up of 12 amino acids. Germline CDR1 LNHDA, CDR2 SQIVND (reference sequence).